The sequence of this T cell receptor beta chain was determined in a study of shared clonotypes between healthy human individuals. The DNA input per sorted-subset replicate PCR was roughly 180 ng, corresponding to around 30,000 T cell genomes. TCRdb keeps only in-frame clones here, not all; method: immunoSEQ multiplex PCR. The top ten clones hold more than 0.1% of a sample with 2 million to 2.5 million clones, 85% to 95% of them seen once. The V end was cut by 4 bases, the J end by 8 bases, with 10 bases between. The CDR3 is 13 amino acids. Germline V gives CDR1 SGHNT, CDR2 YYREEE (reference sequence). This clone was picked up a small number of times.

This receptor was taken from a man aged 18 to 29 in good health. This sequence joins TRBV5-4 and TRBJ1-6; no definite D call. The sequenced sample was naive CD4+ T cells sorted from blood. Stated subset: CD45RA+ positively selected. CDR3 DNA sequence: TGTGCCAGCAGCCCGACGCCTGATTCACCCCTCCACTTT. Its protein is CASSPTPDSPLHF.